This T cell receptor (beta chain) derives from a study of cytomegalovirus exposure and HLA in healthy donors. The primer mix had 60 Vbeta and 13 Jbeta primers. The repertoire was sequenced with immunoSEQ multiplex PCR; TCRdb's copy has only in-frame clones and lacks some. The sample includes about 96,000 clones, around 77% seen only once; the top ten take 7.3%. Of note for this clone: Its matching antigen is unknown.

Trimming cost V 7 bases and J 6 bases, with 9 bases left between them. Germline V CDR1 and CDR2: SGHVS, FQNEAQ. The CDR3 spans 11 residues. Healthy individuals who donated bone marrow served as the donors. Though nominally healthy at sampling, donors likely had unrecorded immune exposures. General study results and limits: Researchers counted 164 TCR beta chains as cytomegalovirus-associated.

This clonotype originated in a man aged 50 to 59 in good health and CMV-seropositive. The V call is TRBV7-8, the J call TRBJ1-1; D call uncertain. The specimen was PBMCs. In nucleotides, the CDR3 is TGTGCCAGCAAACTGAATGCTGAAGCTTTCTTT. Translation gives CASKLNAEAFF.